The clone carrying this T cell receptor beta chain was seen only a few times. This entry is derived from a study of T cells in Graves' hyperthyroidism and ophthalmopathy. Per germline, CDR1 MGHDK and CDR2 SYGVNS. The ends were cut back, 2 bases at V and 4 bases at J, with 9 bases in the middle. The CDR3 sequence is 13 residues long. TCR beta CDR3 regions were amplified from RNA transcripts. A set of HTBI primers served as the primers for a first-round RT-PCR of the TCR CDR3. TCRdb analysed the multiplex PCR reads with MiXCR anew, one entry per CDR3 protein. Altogether over 350,000 distinct CDR3 sequences are present, around 15% being singletons, with the ten largest covering under 15%.

The clonotype was recovered from a young man with Graves' ophthalmopathy. V gene TRBV25-1 combines with J gene TRBJ2-7, with D tentatively TRBD2 (5 bases). Input material: blood. The CDR3 region is CASSEAGKYEQYF. The CDR3 DNA reads as TGTGCCAGCAGTGAAGCCGGGAAGTACGAGCAGTACTTC.